This TCR beta chain was sequenced in a study of technical replicates of blood from several donors. Some clones are missing from TCRdb's copy, which holds only in-frame ones; the method was immunoSEQ multiplex PCR. The sample lists about 81,000 clones; almost 96% were seen once. The receptor was isolated from a human donor in good health. The sequenced sample consisted of T cells isolated from PBMCs.

The CDR3 here is CASSVHGGPYEQYF. The DNA of the CDR3 is TGTGCCAGCAGCGTCCACGGGGGACCCTACGAGCAGTACTTC. The chain carries TRBV6-5 and TRBJ2-7; perhaps TRBD2 as D (6 bases). V lost 6 bases to trimming and J lost 2 bases, with 14 bases between them. This CDR3 has 14 residues. Looked up from germline, CDR1 is MNHEY and CDR2 is SVGAGI.